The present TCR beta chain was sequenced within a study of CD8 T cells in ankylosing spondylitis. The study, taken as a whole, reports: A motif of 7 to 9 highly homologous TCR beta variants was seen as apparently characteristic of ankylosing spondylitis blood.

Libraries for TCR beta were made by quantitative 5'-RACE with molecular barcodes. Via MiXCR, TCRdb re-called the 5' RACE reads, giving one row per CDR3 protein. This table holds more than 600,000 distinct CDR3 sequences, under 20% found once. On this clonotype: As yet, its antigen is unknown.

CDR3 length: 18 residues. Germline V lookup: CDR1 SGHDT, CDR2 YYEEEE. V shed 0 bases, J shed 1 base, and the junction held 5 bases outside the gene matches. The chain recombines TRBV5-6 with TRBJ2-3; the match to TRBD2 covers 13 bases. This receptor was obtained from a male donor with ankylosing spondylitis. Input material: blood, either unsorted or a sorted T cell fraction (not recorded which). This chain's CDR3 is CASSLAILAGGRTDTQYF. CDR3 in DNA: TGTGCCAGCAGCTTGGCCATACTAGCGGGGGGGCGCACAGATACGCAGTATTTT.